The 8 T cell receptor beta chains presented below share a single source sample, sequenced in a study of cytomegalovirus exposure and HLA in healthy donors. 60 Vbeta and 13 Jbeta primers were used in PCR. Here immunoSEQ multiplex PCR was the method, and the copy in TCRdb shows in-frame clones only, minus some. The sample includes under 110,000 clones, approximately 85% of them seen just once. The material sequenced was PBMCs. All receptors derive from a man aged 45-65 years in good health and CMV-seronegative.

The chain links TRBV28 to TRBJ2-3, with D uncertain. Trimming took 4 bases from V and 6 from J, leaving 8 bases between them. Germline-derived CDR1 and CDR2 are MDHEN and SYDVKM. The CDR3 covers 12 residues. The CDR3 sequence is CASSSIVDTQYF. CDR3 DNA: TGTGCCAGCAGTTCCATAGTGGATACGCAGTATTTT.

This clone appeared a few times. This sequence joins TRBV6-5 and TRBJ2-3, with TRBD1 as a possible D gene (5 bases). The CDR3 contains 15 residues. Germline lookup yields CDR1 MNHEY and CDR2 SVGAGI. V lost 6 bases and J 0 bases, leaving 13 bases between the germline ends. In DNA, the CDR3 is TGTGCCAGCAGCCCTAGAGGACATAGCACAGATACGCAGTATTTT. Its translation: CASSPRGHSTDTQYF.

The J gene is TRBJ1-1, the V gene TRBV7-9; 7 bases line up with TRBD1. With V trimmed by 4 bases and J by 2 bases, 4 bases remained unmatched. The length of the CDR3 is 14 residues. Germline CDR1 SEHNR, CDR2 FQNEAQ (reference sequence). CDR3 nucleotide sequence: TGTGCCAGCAGCTCTTGGGACAGTAACACTGAAGCTTTCTTT. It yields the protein CASSSWDSNTEAFF.

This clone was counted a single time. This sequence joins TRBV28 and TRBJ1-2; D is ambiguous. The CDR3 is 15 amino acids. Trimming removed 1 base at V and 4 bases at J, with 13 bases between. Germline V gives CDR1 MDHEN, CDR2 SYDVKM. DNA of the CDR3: TGTGCCAGCAGTTTATATCTTCGGGGAGTCTATGGCTACACCTTC. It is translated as CASSLYLRGVYGYTF.

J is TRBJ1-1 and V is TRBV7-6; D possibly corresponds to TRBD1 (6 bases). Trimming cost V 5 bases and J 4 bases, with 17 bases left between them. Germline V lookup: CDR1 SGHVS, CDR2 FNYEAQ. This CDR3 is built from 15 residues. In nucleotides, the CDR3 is TGTGCCAGCAGCCTCGCGGGGGCCCCCCCCACTGAAGCTTTCTTT. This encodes CASSLAGAPPTEAFF.

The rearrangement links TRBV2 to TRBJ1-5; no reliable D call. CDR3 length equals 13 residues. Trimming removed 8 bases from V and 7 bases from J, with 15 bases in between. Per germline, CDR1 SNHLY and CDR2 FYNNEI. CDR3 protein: CASCPGLGQPQHF. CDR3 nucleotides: TGTGCCAGCTGTCCGGGTTTAGGACAGCCCCAGCATTTT.

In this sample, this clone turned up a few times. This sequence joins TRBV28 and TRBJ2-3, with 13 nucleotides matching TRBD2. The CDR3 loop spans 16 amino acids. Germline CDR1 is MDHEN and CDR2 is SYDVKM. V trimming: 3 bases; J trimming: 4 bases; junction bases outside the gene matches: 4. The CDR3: CASSFAGTSGADTQYF. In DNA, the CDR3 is TGTGCCAGCAGTTTTGCGGGGACTAGCGGGGCAGATACGCAGTATTTT.

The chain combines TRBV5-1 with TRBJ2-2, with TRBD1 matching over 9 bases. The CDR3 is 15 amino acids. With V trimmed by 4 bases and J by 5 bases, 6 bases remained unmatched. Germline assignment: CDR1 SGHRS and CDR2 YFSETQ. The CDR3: CASSPMTGGTGELFF. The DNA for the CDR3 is TGCGCCAGCAGCCCGATGACAGGGGGGACCGGGGAGCTGTTTTTT. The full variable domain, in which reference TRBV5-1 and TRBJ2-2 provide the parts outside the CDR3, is KAGVTQTPRYLIKTRGQQVTLSCSPISGHRSVSWYQQTPGQGLQFLFEYFSETQRNKGNFPGRFSGRQFSNSRSEMNVSTLELGDSALYLCASSPMTGGTGELFFGEGSRLTVL.